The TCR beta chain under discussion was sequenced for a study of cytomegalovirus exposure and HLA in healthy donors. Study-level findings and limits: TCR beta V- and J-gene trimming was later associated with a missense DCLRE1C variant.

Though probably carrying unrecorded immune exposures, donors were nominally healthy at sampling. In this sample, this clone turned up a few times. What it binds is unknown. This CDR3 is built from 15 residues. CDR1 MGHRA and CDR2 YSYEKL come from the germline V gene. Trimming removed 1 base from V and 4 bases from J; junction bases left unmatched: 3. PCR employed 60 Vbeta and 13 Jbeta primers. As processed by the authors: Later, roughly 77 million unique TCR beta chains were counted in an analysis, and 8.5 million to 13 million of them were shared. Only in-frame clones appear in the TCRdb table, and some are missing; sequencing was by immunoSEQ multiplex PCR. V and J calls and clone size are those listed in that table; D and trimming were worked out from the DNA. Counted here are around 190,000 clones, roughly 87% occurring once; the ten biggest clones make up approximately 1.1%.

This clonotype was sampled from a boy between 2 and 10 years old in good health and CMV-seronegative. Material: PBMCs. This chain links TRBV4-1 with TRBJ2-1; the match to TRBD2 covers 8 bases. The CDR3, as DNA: TGCGCCAGCAGCCAAGGAGCGGGGGTGTACAATGAGCAGTTCTTC. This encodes CASSQGAGVYNEQFF.